This TCR beta chain was sequenced during a study of control samples from healthy donors and cancer patients. Produced via immunoSEQ multiplex PCR; TCRdb's table is partial and in-frame only. The repertoire holds fewer than 500,000 clones, with over 75% as singletons. The CDR3 totals 14 residues. Germline CDR1 is SGDLS and CDR2 is YYNGEE. With 0 bases removed from V and 5 bases from J, the gap between germline ends came to 9 bases. The chain joins TRBV9 to TRBJ1-5; a possible D gene is TRBD1 (5 bases). The sequencing input was PBMCs. This sequence was found in a man in his forties with head and neck cancer. The CDR3, as DNA: TGTGCCAGCAGCGTAGAAGACAGCCATCAGCCCCAGCATTTT. It translates to CASSVEDSHQPQHF.